The 16 T cell receptor beta chains below all came from one sample that was sequenced in a study of shared clonotypes between healthy human individuals. The assay was immunoSEQ multiplex PCR, and TCRdb's table has in-frame clones only and misses some. The sample includes roughly 700,000 clones, around two thirds of them seen just once. The sample was memory CD4+ T cells sorted from blood. Subset reported: CD45RA-negative fraction. The receptors originated from a woman aged 25 to 39 in good health.

The V call is TRBV20-1, the J call TRBJ2-4, with D perhaps being TRBD1 or TRBD2 (5 bases each). Germline CDR1 is DFQATT and CDR2 is SNEGSKA (reference sequence). There are 11 residues in the CDR3. CDR3 in amino acids: CRGTVGNIQYF. CDR3 DNA: TGCAGAGGGACGGTGGGAAACATTCAGTACTTC.

This clone was counted once. This rearrangement joins TRBV28 to TRBJ2-7, with 8 bases identical to TRBD2. The CDR3 runs 16 residues. Germline lookup yields CDR1 MDHEN and CDR2 SYDVKM. V gave up 1 base and J gave up 0 bases; unmatched junction bases: 5. CDR3 residues: CASSLLASGSSYEQYF. DNA of the CDR3: TGTGCCAGCAGTTTATTGGCTAGCGGGTCCTCCTACGAGCAGTACTTC.

This clone came up a few times. The chain is built from TRBV20-1 and TRBJ1-2; unclear D gene. The CDR3 covers 11 residues. Trimming removed 8 bases from V and 5 bases from J, with 12 bases in between. Per germline, CDR1 DFQATT and CDR2 SNEGSKA (reference sequence). The CDR3 sequence: CSIGKGYGYTF. The CDR3 region has the DNA TGCAGTATCGGGAAAGGGTATGGCTACACCTTC.

The gene calls are TRBV6-6 and TRBJ2-7, with 7 bases that match TRBD1. The CDR3 has 13 amino acids. Germline V gives CDR1 MNHNY, CDR2 SVGAGI (reference sequence). V was clipped by 5 bases and J by 6 bases; unmatched bases: 7. The CDR3 bases are TGTGCCAGCAGTCCCGACAGGGCCGGCGAGCAGTACTTC. Residues: CASSPDRAGEQYF.

The chain carries TRBV5-1 and TRBJ2-6; D gene uncertain. The CDR3 totals 17 residues. Trimming took off 0 bases at V and 1 base at J, with 11 bases between the two ends. The germline V gene has CDR1 SGHRS and CDR2 YFSETQ. DNA for the CDR3: TGCGCCAGCAGCTTGGGACAAGTGTTTTCTGGGGCCAACGTCCTGACTTTC. As protein: CASSLGQVFSGANVLTF. Combining the CDR3 with reference TRBV5-1 and TRBJ2-6 gives the whole variable domain KAGVTQTPRYLIKTRGQQVTLSCSPISGHRSVSWYQQTPGQGLQFLFEYFSETQRNKGNFPGRFSGRQFSNSRSEMNVSTLELGDSALYLCASSLGQVFSGANVLTFGAGSRLTVL.

The rearrangement uses TRBV5-6 and TRBJ2-7; 7 positions agree with TRBD2. This CDR3 has 16 amino acids. In germline, CDR1 is SGHDT, CDR2 YYEEEE. Unmatched junction bases numbered 13, after V lost 5 bases and J lost 2 bases. CDR3 sequence reads: CASSAGGLQGTYEQYF. In nucleotides, the CDR3 is TGTGCCAGCAGTGCCGGGGGGTTGCAGGGAACCTACGAGCAGTACTTC.

V is TRBV18 and J is TRBJ2-7, with 10 nucleotides matching TRBD2. In germline, CDR1 is KGHSH, CDR2 LQKENI. This CDR3 has 13 residues. With V trimmed by 6 bases and J by 5 bases, 4 bases remained unmatched. The CDR3 is CASSLGTSDEQYF. The CDR3 bases are TGTGCCAGCTCCCTCGGGACTAGCGACGAGCAGTACTTC.

The rearrangement joins TRBV28 to TRBJ1-2; D call uncertain. The V and J ends lost 7 bases and 6 bases respectively, with 15 bases between them. There are 13 residues in the CDR3. The V gene's germline CDR1 is MDHEN and CDR2 SYDVKM. CDR3 amino acids: CASTLPGRDGYTF. For the CDR3, the DNA is TGTGCCAGCACCCTTCCCGGGCGCGATGGCTACACCTTC.

This sequence joins TRBV28 and TRBJ1-1; D ambiguous. The CDR3 spans 14 residues. Per the germline V gene, CDR1 is MDHEN and CDR2 is SYDVKM. Trimming removed 7 bases from V and 8 bases from J, with 20 bases in between. CDR3 protein: CASTQLGRAHEAFF. The CDR3 DNA reads as TGTGCCAGCACCCAACTCGGGAGGGCCCACGAAGCTTTCTTT.

The V gene is TRBV9, the J gene TRBJ2-2; no firm D call. This CDR3 has 14 amino acids. Trimming took off 0 bases at V and 3 bases at J, with 6 bases between the two ends. Germline V gives CDR1 SGDLS, CDR2 YYNGEE. The CDR3 protein is CASSVGVHTGELFF. The CDR3 coding sequence is TGTGCCAGCAGCGTAGGGGTCCACACCGGGGAGCTGTTTTTT.

This clone was found a few times. The chain is built from TRBV7-3 and TRBJ2-3; D possibly uses TRBD1 or TRBD2 (5 bases each). The germline CDR1 and CDR2 sequences are SGHTA and FQGTGA. The CDR3 consists of 15 residues. Trimming shortened V by 4 bases and J by 6 bases, and 17 bases separated the two germline ends. This CDR3 is CASSSTGTDLDTQYF. The DNA of the CDR3 is TGTGCCAGCAGCTCAACCGGGACCGACTTGGATACGCAGTATTTT.

This clone was counted a single time. This chain joins TRBV7-3 and TRBJ2-1, with 7 bases aligning to TRBD2. Germline lookup yields CDR1 SGHTA and CDR2 FQGTGA. The CDR3 extends over 15 amino acids. Unmatched junction bases numbered 3, after V lost 3 bases and J lost 1 base. Here the CDR3 reads CASSFGTISYNEQFF. CDR3 in DNA: TGTGCCAGCAGCTTCGGGACTATTTCCTACAATGAGCAGTTCTTC.

This clone turned up a few times. Other DNA sequences in the same sample also yield this CDR3. The chain has TRBV15 and TRBJ2-5; 8 nucleotides agree with TRBD1. J lost 5 bases, V lost 3 bases, and 2 bases had no gene match. This CDR3 spans 13 amino acids. Germline loops: CDR1 LNHNV, CDR2 YYDKDF (reference sequence). CDR3 protein: CATSRDRVETQYF. For the CDR3, the DNA is TGTGCCACCAGCAGGGACAGGGTTGAGACCCAGTACTTC.

This chain links TRBV10-3 with TRBJ1-2; D not certain. Germline CDR1 reads ENHRY; CDR2 reads SYGVKD. There are 12 residues in the CDR3. The V end was cut by 4 bases, the J end by 8 bases, with 11 bases between. CDR3 sequence reads: CAISGHSWGYTF. In DNA form, the CDR3 reads TGTGCCATCAGTGGACACAGCTGGGGCTACACCTTC.

The sample holds one count of this clone. V and J are TRBV5-4 and TRBJ2-5; D remains unclear. The germline gives CDR1 SGHNT, CDR2 YYREEE (reference sequence). The CDR3 has 14 amino acids. Deletions cut 5 bases from V and 4 bases from J, with 15 bases between. Here the CDR3 DNA reads TGTGCCAGCAGAAGTTCGGAGATTTTAGAGACCCAGTACTTC. It translates to CASRSSEILETQYF.

Here the CDR3 DNA reads TGTGCCACTTCTCAGGGCGGGACAGGGGTTTCCGAGCAGTACTTC. Amino acids: CATSQGGTGVSEQYF. V is TRBV6-6 and J is TRBJ2-7; 10 bases are a match to TRBD1. V lost 10 bases, J lost 6 bases, and 15 bases stayed unmatched. Germline V gene lookup returns CDR1 MNHNY and CDR2 SVGAGI (reference sequence). The CDR3 is made up of 15 amino acids.